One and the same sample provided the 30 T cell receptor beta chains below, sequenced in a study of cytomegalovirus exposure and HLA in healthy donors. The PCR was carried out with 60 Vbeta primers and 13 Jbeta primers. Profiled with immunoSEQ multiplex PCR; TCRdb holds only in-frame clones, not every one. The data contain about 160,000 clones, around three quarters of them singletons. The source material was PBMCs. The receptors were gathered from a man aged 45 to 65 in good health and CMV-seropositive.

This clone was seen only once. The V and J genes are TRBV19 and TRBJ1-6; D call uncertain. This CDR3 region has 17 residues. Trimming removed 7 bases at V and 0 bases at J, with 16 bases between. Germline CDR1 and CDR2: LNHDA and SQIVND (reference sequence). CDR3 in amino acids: CASNLGVQTSYNSPLHF. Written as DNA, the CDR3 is TGTGCCAGTAACCTCGGTGTACAGACCTCCTATAATTCACCCCTCCACTTT. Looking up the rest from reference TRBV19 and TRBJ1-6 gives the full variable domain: DGGITQSPKYLFRKEGQNVTLSCEQNLNHDAMYWYRQDPGQGLRLIYYSQIVNDFQKGDIAEGYSVSREKKESFPLTVTSAQKNPTAFYLCASNLGVQTSYNSPLHFGNGTRLTVT.

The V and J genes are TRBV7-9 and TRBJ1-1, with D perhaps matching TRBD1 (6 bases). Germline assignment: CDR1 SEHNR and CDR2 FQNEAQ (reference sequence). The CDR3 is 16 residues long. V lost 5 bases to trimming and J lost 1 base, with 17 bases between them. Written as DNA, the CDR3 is TGTGCCAGCAGCCCCCGGGGTAGCAGGGGGAACACTGAAGCTTTCTTT. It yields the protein CASSPRGSRGNTEAFF.

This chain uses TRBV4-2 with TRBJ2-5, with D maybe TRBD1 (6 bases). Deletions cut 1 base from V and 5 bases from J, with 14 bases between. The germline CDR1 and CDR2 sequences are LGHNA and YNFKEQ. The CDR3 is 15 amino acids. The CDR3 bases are TGTGCCAGCAGCCAAGCGACAGGTGGTTGGGAGACCCAGTACTTC. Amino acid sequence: CASSQATGGWETQYF.

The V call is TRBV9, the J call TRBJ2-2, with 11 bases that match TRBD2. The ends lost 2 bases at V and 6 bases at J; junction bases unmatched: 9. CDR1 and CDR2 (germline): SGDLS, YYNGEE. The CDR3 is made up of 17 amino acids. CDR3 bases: TGTGCCAGCAGCGTTTTTAGCGGGGGGGAGAGGGCCGGGGAGCTGTTTTTT. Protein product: CASSVFSGGERAGELFF.

CDR3 residues: CASSTIQGSARTGELFF. In DNA form, the CDR3 reads TGTGCCAGTAGTACCATACAGGGTAGTGCCAGAACCGGGGAGCTGTTTTTT. The chain recombines TRBV19 with TRBJ2-2, with D possibly TRBD1 on 6 matching bases. V gave up 4 bases and J gave up 5 bases, with 20 bases separating them. Germline CDR1 LNHDA, CDR2 SQIVND (reference sequence). This CDR3 is built from 17 residues.

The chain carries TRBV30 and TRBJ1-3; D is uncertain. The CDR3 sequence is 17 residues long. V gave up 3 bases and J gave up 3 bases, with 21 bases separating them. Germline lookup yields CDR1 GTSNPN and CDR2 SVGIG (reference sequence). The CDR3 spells CAWRARGLTVFGNTIYF. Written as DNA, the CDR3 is TGTGCCTGGAGGGCCCGCGGACTAACAGTATTTGGAAACACCATATATTTT. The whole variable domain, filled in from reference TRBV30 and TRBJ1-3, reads SQTIHQWPATLVQPVGSPLSLECTVEGTSNPNLYWYRQAAGRGLQLLFYSVGIGQISSEVPQNLSASRPQDRQFILSSKKLLLSDSGFYLCAWRARGLTVFGNTIYFGEGSWLTVV.

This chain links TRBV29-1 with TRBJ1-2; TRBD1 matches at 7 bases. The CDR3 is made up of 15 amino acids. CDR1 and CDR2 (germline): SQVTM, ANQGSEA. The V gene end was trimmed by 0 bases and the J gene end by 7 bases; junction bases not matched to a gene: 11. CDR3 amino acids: CSVEENETGRSGYTF. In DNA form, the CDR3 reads TGCAGCGTTGAAGAAAATGAGACAGGGCGTTCTGGCTACACCTTC.

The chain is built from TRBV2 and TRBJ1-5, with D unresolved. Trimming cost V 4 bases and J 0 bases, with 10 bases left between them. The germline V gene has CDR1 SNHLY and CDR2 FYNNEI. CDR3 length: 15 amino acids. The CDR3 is CASSVGRISNQPQHF. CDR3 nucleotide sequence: TGTGCCAGCAGTGTAGGGAGGATTAGCAATCAGCCCCAGCATTTT. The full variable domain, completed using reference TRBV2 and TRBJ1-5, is EPEVTQTPSHQVTQMGQEVILRCVPISNHLYFYWYRQILGQKVEFLVSFYNNEISEKSEIFDDQFSVERPDGSNFTLKIRSTKLEDSAMYFCASSVGRISNQPQHFGDGTRLSIL.

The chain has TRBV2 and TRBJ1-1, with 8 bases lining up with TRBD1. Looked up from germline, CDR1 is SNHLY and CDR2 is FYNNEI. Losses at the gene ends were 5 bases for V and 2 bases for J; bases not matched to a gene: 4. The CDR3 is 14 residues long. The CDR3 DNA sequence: TGTGCCAGCAGTTTACAGGGGGTTAACACTGAAGCTTTCTTT. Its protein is CASSLQGVNTEAFF.

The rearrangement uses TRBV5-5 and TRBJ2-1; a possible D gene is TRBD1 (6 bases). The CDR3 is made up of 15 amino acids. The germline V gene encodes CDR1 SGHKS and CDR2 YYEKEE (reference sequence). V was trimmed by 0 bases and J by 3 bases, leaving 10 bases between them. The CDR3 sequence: CASSLAAGDYNEQFF. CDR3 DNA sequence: TGTGCCAGCAGCTTGGCGGCAGGGGACTACAATGAGCAGTTCTTC.

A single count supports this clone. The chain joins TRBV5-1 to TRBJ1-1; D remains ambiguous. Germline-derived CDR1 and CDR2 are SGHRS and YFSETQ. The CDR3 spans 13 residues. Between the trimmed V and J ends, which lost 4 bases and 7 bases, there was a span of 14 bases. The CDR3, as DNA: TGCGCCAGCAGCATTGGGCCCAACGGTGAAGCTTTCTTT. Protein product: CASSIGPNGEAFF. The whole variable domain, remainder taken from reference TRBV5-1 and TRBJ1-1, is KAGVTQTPRYLIKTRGQQVTLSCSPISGHRSVSWYQQTPGQGLQFLFEYFSETQRNKGNFPGRFSGRQFSNSRSEMNVSTLELGDSALYLCASSIGPNGEAFFGQGTRLTVV.

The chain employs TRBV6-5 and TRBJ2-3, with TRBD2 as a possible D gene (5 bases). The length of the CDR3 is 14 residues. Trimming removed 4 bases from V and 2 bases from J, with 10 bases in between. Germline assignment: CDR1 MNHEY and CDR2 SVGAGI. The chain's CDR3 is CASSSGGHTDTQYF. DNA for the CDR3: TGTGCCAGCAGTTCCGGCGGGCACACAGATACGCAGTATTTT.

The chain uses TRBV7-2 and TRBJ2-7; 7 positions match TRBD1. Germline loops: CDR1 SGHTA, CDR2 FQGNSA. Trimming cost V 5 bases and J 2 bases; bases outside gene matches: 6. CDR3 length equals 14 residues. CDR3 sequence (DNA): TGTGCCAGCAGCCTCGGGACAGAACCCTACGAGCAGTACTTC. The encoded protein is CASSLGTEPYEQYF.

CDR3 sequence: CSVGGTSTSSTDTQYF. The CDR3 region has the DNA TGCAGCGTTGGGGGGACATCTACCTCGAGCACAGATACGCAGTATTTT. The rearrangement links TRBV29-1 to TRBJ2-3, with D tentatively TRBD1 (6 bases). CDR3 length equals 16 residues. CDR1 is SQVTM and CDR2 is ANQGSEA in the germline V gene. The V and J ends lost 4 bases and 0 bases respectively, with 17 bases between them.

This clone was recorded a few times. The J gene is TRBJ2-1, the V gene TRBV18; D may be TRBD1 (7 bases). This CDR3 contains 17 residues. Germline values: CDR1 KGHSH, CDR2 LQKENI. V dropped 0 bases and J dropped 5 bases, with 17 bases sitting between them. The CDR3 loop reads CASSPPNRGGYNNEQFF. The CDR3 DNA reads TGTGCCAGCTCACCACCTAACAGGGGAGGCTACAACAATGAGCAGTTCTTC. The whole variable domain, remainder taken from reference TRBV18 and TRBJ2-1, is NAGVMQNPRHLVRRRGQEARLRCSPMKGHSHVYWYRQLPEEGLKFMVYLQKENIIDESGMPKERFSAEFPKEGPSILRIQQVVRGDSAAYFCASSPPNRGGYNNEQFFGPGTRLTVL.

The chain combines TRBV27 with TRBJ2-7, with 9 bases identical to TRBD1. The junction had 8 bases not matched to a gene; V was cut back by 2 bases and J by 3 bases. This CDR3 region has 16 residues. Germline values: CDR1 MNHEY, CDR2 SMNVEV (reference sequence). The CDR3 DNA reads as TGTGCCAGCAGTTTAGGGGCCGGGACAGGGTACTACGAGCAGTACTTC. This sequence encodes CASSLGAGTGYYEQYF.

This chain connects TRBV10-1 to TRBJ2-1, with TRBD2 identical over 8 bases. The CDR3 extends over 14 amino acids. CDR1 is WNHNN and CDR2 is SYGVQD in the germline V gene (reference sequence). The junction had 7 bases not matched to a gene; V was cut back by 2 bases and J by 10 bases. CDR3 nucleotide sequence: TGCGCCAGCAGTGAGAGACTAGCGAAAGCAGAGCAGTTCTTC. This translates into CASSERLAKAEQFF.

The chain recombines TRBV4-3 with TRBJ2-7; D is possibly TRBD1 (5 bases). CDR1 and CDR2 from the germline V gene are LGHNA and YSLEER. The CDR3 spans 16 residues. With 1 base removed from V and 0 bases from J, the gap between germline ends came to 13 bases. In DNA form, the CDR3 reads TGCGCCAGCAGCCAAGGATGGGGCCAAAGCTCCTACGAGCAGTACTTC. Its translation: CASSQGWGQSSYEQYF.

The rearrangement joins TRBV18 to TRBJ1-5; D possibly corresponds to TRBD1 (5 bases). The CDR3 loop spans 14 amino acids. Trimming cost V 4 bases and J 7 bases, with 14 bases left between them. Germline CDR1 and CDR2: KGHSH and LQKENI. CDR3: CASSQGRPEQPQHF. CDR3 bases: TGTGCCAGCTCACAGGGGCGGCCGGAACAGCCCCAGCATTTT.

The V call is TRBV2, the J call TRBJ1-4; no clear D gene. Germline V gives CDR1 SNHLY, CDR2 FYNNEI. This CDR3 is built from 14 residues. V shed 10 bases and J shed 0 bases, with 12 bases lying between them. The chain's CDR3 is CAIWSESTNEKLFF. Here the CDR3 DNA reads TGTGCCATATGGAGCGAATCAACTAATGAAAAACTGTTTTTT.

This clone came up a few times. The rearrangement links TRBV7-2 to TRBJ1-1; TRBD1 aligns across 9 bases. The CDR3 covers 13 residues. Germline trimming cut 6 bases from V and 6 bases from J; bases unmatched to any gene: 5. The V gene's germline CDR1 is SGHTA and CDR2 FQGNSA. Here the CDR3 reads CASSRTGVPEAFF. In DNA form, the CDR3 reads TGTGCCAGCAGTCGGACAGGGGTCCCTGAAGCTTTCTTT.

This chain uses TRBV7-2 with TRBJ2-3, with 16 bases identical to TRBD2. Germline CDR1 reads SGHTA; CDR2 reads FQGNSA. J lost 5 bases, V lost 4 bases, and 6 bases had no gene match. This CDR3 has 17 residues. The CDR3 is CASSSGTSGGAIDTQYF. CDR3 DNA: TGTGCCAGCAGCTCTGGGACTAGCGGGGGGGCTATAGATACGCAGTATTTT. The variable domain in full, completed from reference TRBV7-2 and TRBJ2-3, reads GAGVSQSPSNKVTEKGKDVELRCDPISGHTALYWYRQSLGQGLEFLIYFQGNSAPDKSGLPSDRFSAERTGGSVSTLTIQRTQQEDSAVYLCASSSGTSGGAIDTQYFGPGTRLTVL.

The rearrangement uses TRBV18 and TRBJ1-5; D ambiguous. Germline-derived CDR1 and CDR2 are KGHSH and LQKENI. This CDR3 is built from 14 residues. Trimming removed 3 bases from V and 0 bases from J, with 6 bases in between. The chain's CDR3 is CASSPLYSNQPQHF. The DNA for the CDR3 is TGTGCCAGCTCACCCCTTTATAGCAATCAGCCCCAGCATTTT.

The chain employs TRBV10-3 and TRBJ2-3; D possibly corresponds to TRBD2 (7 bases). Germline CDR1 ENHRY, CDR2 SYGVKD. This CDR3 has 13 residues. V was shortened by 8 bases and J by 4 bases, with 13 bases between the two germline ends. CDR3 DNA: TGTGCCATCGGGGGGGCGAATCCAGATACGCAGTATTTT. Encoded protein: CAIGGANPDTQYF.

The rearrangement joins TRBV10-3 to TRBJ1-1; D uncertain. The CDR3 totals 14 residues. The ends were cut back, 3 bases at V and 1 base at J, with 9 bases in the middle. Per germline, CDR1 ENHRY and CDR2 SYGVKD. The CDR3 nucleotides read TGTGCCATCAGTGACCTGGGCGCGAACACTGAAGCTTTCTTT. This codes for CAISDLGANTEAFF.

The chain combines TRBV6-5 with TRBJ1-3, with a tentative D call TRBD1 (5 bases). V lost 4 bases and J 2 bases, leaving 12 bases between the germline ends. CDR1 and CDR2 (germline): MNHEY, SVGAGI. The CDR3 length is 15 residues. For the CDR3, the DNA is TGTGCCAGCAGTTCCATGACAGCTCCTGGAAACACCATATATTTT. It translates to CASSSMTAPGNTIYF.

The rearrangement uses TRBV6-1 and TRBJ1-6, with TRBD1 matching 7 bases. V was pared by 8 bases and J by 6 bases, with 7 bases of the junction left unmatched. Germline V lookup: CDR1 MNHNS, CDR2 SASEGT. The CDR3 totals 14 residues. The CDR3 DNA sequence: TGTGCCAGCCTCAAGGGACAGATTAATTCACCCCTCCACTTT. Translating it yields CASLKGQINSPLHF.

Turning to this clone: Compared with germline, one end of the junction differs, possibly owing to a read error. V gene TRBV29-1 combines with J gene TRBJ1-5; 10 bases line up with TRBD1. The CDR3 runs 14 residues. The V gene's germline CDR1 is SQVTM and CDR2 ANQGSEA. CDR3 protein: CSVWDRGDNQPKHF. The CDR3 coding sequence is TGCAGCGTCTGGGACAGGGGAGACAATCAGCCCAAGCATTTT. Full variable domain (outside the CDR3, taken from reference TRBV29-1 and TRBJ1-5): SAVISQKPSRDICQRGTSLTIQCQVDSQVTMMFWYRQQPGQSLTLIATANQGSEATYESGFVIDKFPISRPNLTFSTLTVSNMSPEDSSIYLCSVWDRGDNQPKHFGDGTRLSIL.

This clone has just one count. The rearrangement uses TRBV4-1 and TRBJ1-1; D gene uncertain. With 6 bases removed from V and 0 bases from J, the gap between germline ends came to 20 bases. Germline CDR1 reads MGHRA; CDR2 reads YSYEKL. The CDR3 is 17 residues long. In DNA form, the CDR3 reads TGCGCCAGCAGTCAGAGGGTATCCGGGGTACTGAACACTGAAGCTTTCTTT. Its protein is CASSQRVSGVLNTEAFF.

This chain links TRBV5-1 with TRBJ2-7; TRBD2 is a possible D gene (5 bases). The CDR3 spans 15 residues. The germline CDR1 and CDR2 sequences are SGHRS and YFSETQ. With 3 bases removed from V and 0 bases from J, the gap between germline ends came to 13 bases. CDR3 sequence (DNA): TGCGCCAGCAGCTCAGGCAGGACTGCCTCCTACGAGCAGTACTTC. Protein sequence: CASSSGRTASYEQYF.